This passage covers 24 T cell receptor beta chains from one sample sequenced in a study of a mutant IDH1 vaccine in newly diagnosed glioma. TCRdb's copy holds only in-frame clones and misses some; the assay was immunoSEQ multiplex PCR. The table has fewer than 70,000 clones, 70% to 90% seen once; the top ten hold roughly 2%. Time point given: week 35, safety follow-up. What each vaccine dose contained was 300 ug of mutant IDH1 20-mer peptide, accompanied by topical imiquimod. What these receptors recognize is not known. Specimen: PBMCs, collected from a glioma patient whose treatment included an IDH1 peptide vaccine. Receptors were obtained from a man aged 25-45 years with glioma.

The rearrangement joins TRBV5-1 to TRBJ1-1, with D perhaps TRBD1 (5 bases). The V end was cut by 7 bases, the J end by 5 bases, with 15 bases between. This CDR3 spans 13 amino acids. Germline V gives CDR1 SGHRS, CDR2 YFSETQ. The CDR3 loop is CASQPGGRTEAFF. The CDR3 DNA is TGCGCCAGCCAACCCGGGGGGAGAACTGAAGCTTTCTTT.

CDR3 sequence reads: CASSFGGRANEQFF. Written as DNA, the CDR3 is TGTGCCAGCAGTTTTGGCGGGAGGGCCAATGAGCAGTTCTTC. The genes are TRBV27 and TRBJ2-1; TRBD2 agrees at 9 bases. The CDR3 consists of 14 residues. After removal of 3 bases from V and 6 bases from J, the junction contained 3 bases not matched to a gene. CDR1 is MNHEY, CDR2 SMNVEV, per germline (reference sequence).

The V gene is TRBV7-9, the J gene TRBJ1-4, with 7 positions matching TRBD1. Losses at the gene ends were 5 bases for V and 8 bases for J; bases not matched to a gene: 11. This CDR3 region has 15 residues. The V gene's germline CDR1 is SEHNR and CDR2 FQNEAQ (reference sequence). CDR3 loop: CASSASGGKYEKLFF. CDR3 DNA sequence: TGTGCCAGCAGCGCTTCAGGGGGGAAGTACGAAAAACTGTTTTTT.

The V and J genes are TRBV28 and TRBJ2-5, with TRBD1 identical over 8 bases. V shed 8 bases, J shed 2 bases, and the junction held 7 bases outside the gene matches. The CDR3 consists of 14 residues. Germline CDR1 and CDR2: MDHEN and SYDVKM. The CDR3 DNA follows: TGTGCCAGCTCAGGACAGGGACGACAAGAGACCCAGTACTTC. Translation gives CASSGQGRQETQYF.

The V call is TRBV7-8, the J call TRBJ2-2, with 12 nucleotides matching TRBD2. The CDR3 spans 17 residues. Trimming removed 2 bases from V and 7 bases from J; junction bases left unmatched: 8. The germline V gene has CDR1 SGHVS and CDR2 FQNEAQ. The DNA for the CDR3 is TGTGCCAGCAGCTTACGGAGCCTAGCGGGAGGGAACGGGGAGCTGTTTTTT. Protein product: CASSLRSLAGGNGELFF.

The chain combines TRBV5-1 with TRBJ2-6; D may be TRBD1 (5 bases). V was shortened by 0 bases and J by 2 bases, with 12 bases between the two germline ends. Germline values: CDR1 SGHRS, CDR2 YFSETQ. CDR3 size: 17 residues. CDR3 sequence reads: CASSLVPGRAGANVLTF. In nucleotides, the CDR3 is TGCGCCAGCAGCTTGGTCCCAGGGCGTGCTGGGGCCAACGTCCTGACTTTC.

The count of this clone is one. The chain carries TRBV6-5 and TRBJ1-4; D may be TRBD1 (6 bases). The V end was cut by 2 bases, the J end by 7 bases, with 11 bases between. The CDR3 contains 14 residues. CDR1 and CDR2 from the germline V gene are MNHEY and SVGAGI. The CDR3: CASSYGGFGEKLFF. As DNA, the CDR3 is TGTGCCAGCAGTTACGGGGGCTTCGGTGAAAAACTGTTTTTT.

The CDR3 loop is CASSRALGTSPLHF. For the CDR3, the DNA is TGTGCCAGCAGTCGGGCACTGGGTACTTCACCCCTCCACTTT. The gene calls are TRBV6-5 and TRBJ1-6; D not resolved. CDR3 length: 14 amino acids. Between the trimmed V and J ends, which lost 5 bases and 9 bases, there was a span of 14 bases. Germline CDR1 and CDR2: MNHEY and SVGAGI.

Only one count was recorded for this clone. The chain combines TRBV10-1 with TRBJ2-1; D ambiguous. Germline V gives CDR1 WNHNN, CDR2 SYGVQD (reference sequence). The CDR3 has 16 amino acids. Trimming took 3 bases from V and 0 from J, leaving 12 bases between them. CDR3 sequence: CASSDLYPSSYNEQFF. The CDR3 DNA is TGCGCCAGCAGTGACCTTTACCCAAGCTCCTACAATGAGCAGTTCTTC.

V and J are TRBV7-9 and TRBJ1-2, with 7 bases aligning to TRBD1. J lost 1 base, V lost 5 bases, and 4 bases had no gene match. Germline lookup yields CDR1 SEHNR and CDR2 FQNEAQ (reference sequence). CDR3 size: 14 residues. CDR3 sequence: CASSRDSYNYGYTF. The CDR3 DNA sequence: TGTGCCAGCAGCAGGGACAGCTATAACTATGGCTACACCTTC.

This rearrangement joins TRBV7-3 to TRBJ2-3; 10 bases match TRBD1. V shed 5 bases and J 6 bases; nucleotides not matched to a gene: 5. The CDR3 spans 14 residues. CDR1 is SGHTA, CDR2 FQGTGA, per germline. CDR3 sequence: CASSRQGARDTQYF. The DNA of the CDR3 is TGTGCCAGCAGCCGACAGGGGGCGAGGGATACGCAGTATTTT. The variable domain in full, completed from reference TRBV7-3 and TRBJ2-3, reads GAGVSQTPSNKVTEKGKYVELRCDPISGHTALYWYRQSLGQGPEFLIYFQGTGAADDSGLPNDRFFAVRPEGSVSTLKIQRTERGDSAVYLCASSRQGARDTQYFGPGTRLTVL.

The rearrangement uses TRBV5-4 and TRBJ2-5, with TRBD2 as a possible D gene (5 bases). The DNA end lines up better with TRBJ2-7; the J call may be wrong. The V gene's germline CDR1 is SGHNT and CDR2 YYREEE (reference sequence). The CDR3 has 14 residues. This chain's CDR3 is CASSLGPGSYEQYF. CDR3 nucleotides: TGTGCCAGCAGCTTGGGTCCGGGGAGCTACGAGCAGTACTTC.

V gene TRBV28 combines with J gene TRBJ2-1; D uncertain. V lost 5 bases and J lost 0, with 14 bases in between. Per the germline V gene, CDR1 is MDHEN and CDR2 is SYDVKM. The CDR3 runs to 16 residues. The CDR3 reads CASSPLPMSSYNEQFF. DNA of the CDR3: TGTGCCAGCAGTCCCCTCCCTATGAGCTCCTACAATGAGCAGTTCTTC.

This clone was observed a few times. V is TRBV6-6 and J is TRBJ1-1; D unresolved. Germline CDR1 and CDR2: MNHNY and SVGAGI (reference sequence). Trimming shortened V by 4 bases and J by 3 bases, and 3 bases separated the two germline ends. The CDR3 extends over 11 amino acids. The DNA of the CDR3 is TGTGCCAGCAGTTCGTACACTGAAGCTTTCTTT. It encodes CASSSYTEAFF.

The chain combines TRBV10-3 with TRBJ1-2; D gene uncertain. The germline gives CDR1 ENHRY, CDR2 SYGVKD. V lost 0 bases and J lost 5, with 7 bases in between. This CDR3 contains 13 residues. CDR3 bases: TGTGCCATCAGTGAGTCCGAGAGGTATGGCTACACCTTC. It specifies CAISESERYGYTF.

The CDR3 reads CAASGTNQPQHF. The DNA of the CDR3 is TGTGCCGCATCAGGGACCAATCAGCCCCAGCATTTT. The V gene is TRBV6-6, the J gene TRBJ1-5, with D possibly TRBD1 on 5 matching bases. CDR1 and CDR2 (germline): MNHNY, SVGAGI (reference sequence). Trimming took 11 bases from V and 3 from J, leaving 11 bases between them. The CDR3 runs 12 residues.

This clone was counted a few times. V and J are TRBV10-3 and TRBJ1-3; D is uncertain. The CDR3 runs to 13 residues. V gave up 2 bases and J gave up 0 bases, with 2 bases separating them. Germline assignment: CDR1 ENHRY and CDR2 SYGVKD. The CDR3 reads CAISESSGNTIYF. As DNA, the CDR3 is TGTGCCATCAGTGAGAGCTCTGGAAACACCATATATTTT.

The chain couples TRBV5-1 to TRBJ2-1, with 7 bases lining up with TRBD1. There are 14 residues in the CDR3. With 4 bases clipped from V and 1 base from J, the junction kept 2 bases outside the gene matches. Germline values: CDR1 SGHRS, CDR2 YFSETQ. In DNA, the CDR3 is TGCGCCAGCAGCGAACAGGGGTCCTACAATGAGCAGTTCTTC. Translating it yields CASSEQGSYNEQFF. Looking up the rest from reference TRBV5-1 and TRBJ2-1 gives the full variable domain: KAGVTQTPRYLIKTRGQQVTLSCSPISGHRSVSWYQQTPGQGLQFLFEYFSETQRNKGNFPGRFSGRQFSNSRSEMNVSTLELGDSALYLCASSEQGSYNEQFFGPGTRLTVL.

The chain recombines TRBV5-8 with TRBJ1-5, with D perhaps TRBD1 (5 bases). This CDR3 contains 13 residues. Between the trimmed V and J ends, which lost 0 bases and 4 bases, there was a span of 5 bases. Germline V gene sequence: CDR1 SGHTS, CDR2 YDEGEE. This chain's CDR3 is CASSLDRNQPQHF. The CDR3 DNA sequence: TGTGCCAGCAGCTTGGACAGGAATCAGCCCCAGCATTTT. The variable domain in full, with the rest retrieved from reference TRBV5-8 and TRBJ1-5, is EAGVTQSPTHLIKTRGQQATLRCSPISGHTSVYWYQQALGLGLQFLLWYDEGEERNRGNFPPRFSGRQFPNYSSELNVNALELEDSALYLCASSLDRNQPQHFGDGTRLSIL.

V gene TRBV6-5 combines with J gene TRBJ2-7; possibly TRBD2 for D (6 bases). This CDR3 comprises 13 residues. Trimming stripped 8 bases from V and 11 bases from J, with 22 bases between. Germline lookup yields CDR1 MNHEY and CDR2 SVGAGI. The CDR3 coding sequence is TGTGCCAGCGGTGCTGCCGAGACTAGAGTCGAGTACTTC. This gives the protein CASGAAETRVEYF.

The chain combines TRBV5-1 with TRBJ2-4; D perhaps matches TRBD2 (6 bases). Germline CDR1 reads SGHRS; CDR2 reads YFSETQ. V lost 7 bases, J lost 0 bases, and 8 bases lay in between. This CDR3 region has 13 residues. The chain's CDR3 is CASLSGAKNIQYF. CDR3 sequence (DNA): TGCGCCAGCCTTAGCGGAGCCAAAAACATTCAGTACTTC.

The chain couples TRBV4-2 to TRBJ2-7, with 8 bases fitting TRBD2. The V gene end was trimmed by 4 bases and the J gene end by 1 base; junction bases not matched to a gene: 15. CDR1 and CDR2 (germline): LGHNA, YNFKEQ. The CDR3 loop spans 18 amino acids. CDR3 bases: TGTGCCAGCAGCCCCGCTCCTGGGCGGGGGGCGGGGTCCTACGAGCAGTACTTC. Translated, it gives CASSPAPGRGAGSYEQYF.

The J gene is TRBJ2-7, the V gene TRBV28; 11 positions agree with TRBD1. V lost 7 bases, J lost 2 bases, and 13 bases stayed unmatched. Germline lookup yields CDR1 MDHEN and CDR2 SYDVKM. The CDR3 contains 17 residues. CDR3 sequence (DNA): TGTGCCAGCAAGAATCGGACAGGGGGCCCATTAACCTACGAGCAGTACTTC. Its translation: CASKNRTGGPLTYEQYF.

This rearrangement joins TRBV23-1 to TRBJ1-1; tentatively, D is TRBD1 (5 bases). TRBV23-1 qualifies as an ORF whose function is uncertain. The CDR3 length is 11 residues. Trimming shortened V by 6 bases and J by 11 bases, and 13 bases separated the two germline ends. DNA of the CDR3: TGCGCCAGCAGATCGAGGTGGGGGGCTTTCTTT. As protein: CASRSRWGAFF.